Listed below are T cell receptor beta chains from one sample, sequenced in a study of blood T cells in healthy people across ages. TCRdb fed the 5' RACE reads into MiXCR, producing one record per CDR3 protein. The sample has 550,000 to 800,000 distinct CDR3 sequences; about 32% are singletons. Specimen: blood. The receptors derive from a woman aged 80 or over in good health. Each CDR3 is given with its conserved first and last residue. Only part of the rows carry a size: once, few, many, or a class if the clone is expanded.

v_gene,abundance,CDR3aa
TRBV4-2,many,CASSQDRAYNEQFF
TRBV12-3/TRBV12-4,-,CASRIHSGQAGEYF
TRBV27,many,CASSRQGVGEAFF
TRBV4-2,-,CASSQGQGEETQYF
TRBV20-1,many,CSTLAGDQETQYF
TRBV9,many,CASSPESATNEKLFF
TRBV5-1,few,CASSLAGQLSPYEQYF
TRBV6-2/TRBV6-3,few,CASSYGSIVVGGYTF
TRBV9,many,CASSKRGADYGYTF
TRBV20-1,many,CSASVGDGGSDTQYF
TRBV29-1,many,CSVRSGGENNEQFF
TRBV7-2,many,CASSLGGAGGQNEQFF
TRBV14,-,CASSQSGTGFQQYF
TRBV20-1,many,CSARDPSRDRGFSYEQYF
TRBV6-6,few,CASSRWTSGGASDTQYF
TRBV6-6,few,CASSPRGAAPNTEAFF
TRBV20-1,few,CSGELLGPNSYEQYF
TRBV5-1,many,CASSLARGPGELFF
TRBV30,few,CACLAGARYNEQFF
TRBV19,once,CASSIGAGGGSDTQYF
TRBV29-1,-,CSVEEGNYGYTF
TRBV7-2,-,CASSSLSGFGKNIQYF
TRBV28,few,CASSLGAGTGGNSPLHF
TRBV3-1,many,CASSTGRGGEKLFF
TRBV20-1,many,CSASGEGAAYEQYF
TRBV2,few,CASSWVRVNQPQHF
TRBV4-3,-,CASSQEGLADNNEQFF